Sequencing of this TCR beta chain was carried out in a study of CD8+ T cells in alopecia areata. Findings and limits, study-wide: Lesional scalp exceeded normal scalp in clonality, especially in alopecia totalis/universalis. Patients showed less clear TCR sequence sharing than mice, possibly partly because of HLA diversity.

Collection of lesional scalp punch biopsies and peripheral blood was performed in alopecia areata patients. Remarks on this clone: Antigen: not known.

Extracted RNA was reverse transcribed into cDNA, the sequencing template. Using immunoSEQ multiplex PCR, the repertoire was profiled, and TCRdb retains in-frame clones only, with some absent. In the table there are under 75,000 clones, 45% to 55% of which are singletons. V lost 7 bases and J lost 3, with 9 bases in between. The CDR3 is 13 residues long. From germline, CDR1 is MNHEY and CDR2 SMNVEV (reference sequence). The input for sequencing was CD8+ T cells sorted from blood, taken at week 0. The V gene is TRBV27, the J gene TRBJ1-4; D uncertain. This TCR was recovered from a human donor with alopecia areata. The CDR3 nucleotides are TGTGCCAGCACCCCTCGTGCTAATGAAAAACTGTTTTTT. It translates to CASTPRANEKLFF.